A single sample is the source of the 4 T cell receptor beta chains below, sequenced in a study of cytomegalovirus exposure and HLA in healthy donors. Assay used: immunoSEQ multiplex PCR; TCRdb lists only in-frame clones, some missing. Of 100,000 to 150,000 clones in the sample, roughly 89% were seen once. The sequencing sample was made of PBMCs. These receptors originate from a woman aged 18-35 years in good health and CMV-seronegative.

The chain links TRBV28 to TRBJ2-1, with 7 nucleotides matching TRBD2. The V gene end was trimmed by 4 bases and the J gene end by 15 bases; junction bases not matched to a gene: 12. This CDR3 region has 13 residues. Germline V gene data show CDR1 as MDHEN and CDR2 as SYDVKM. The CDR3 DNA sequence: TGTGCCAGCAGTTCGCAAGGGAGGGCCGTGGGGTTCTTC. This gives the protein CASSSQGRAVGFF. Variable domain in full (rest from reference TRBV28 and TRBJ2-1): DVKVTQSSRYLVKRTGEKVFLECVQDMDHENMFWYRQDPGLGLRLIYFSYDVKMKEKGDIPEGYSVSREKKERFSLILESASTNQTSMYLCASSSQGRAVGFFGPGTRLTVL.

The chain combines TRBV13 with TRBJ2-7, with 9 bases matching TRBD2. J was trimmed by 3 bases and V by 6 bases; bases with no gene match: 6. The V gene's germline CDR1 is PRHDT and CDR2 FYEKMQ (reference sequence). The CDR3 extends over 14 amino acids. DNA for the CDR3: TGTGCCAGCAGGAGGCTAGCGGGGCGCTACGAGCAGTACTTC. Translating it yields CASRRLAGRYEQYF.

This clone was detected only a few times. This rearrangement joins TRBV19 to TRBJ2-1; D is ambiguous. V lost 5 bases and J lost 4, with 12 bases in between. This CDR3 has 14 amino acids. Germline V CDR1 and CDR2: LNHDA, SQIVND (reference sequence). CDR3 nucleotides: TGTGCCAGTAGTTGGTATGGAGAATACAATGAGCAGTTCTTC. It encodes CASSWYGEYNEQFF.

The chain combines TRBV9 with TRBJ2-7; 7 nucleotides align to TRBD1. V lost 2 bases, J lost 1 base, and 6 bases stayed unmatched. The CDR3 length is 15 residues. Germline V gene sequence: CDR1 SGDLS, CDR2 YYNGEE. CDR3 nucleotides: TGTGCCAGCAGCGTGGGGGACAGCGGATCCTACGAGCAGTACTTC. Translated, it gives CASSVGDSGSYEQYF.